Only a few counts were recorded for the clone carrying this TCR beta chain. The antigen remains unidentified. Germline V gives CDR1 SGHTA, CDR2 FQGNSA. The CDR3 covers 16 residues. V shed 2 bases and J shed 2 bases, with 13 bases lying between them. The data originate from a study of a mutant IDH1 vaccine in newly diagnosed glioma. Assay: immunoSEQ multiplex PCR; the TCRdb copy retains only in-frame clones and omits some. The profile shows roughly 40,000 clones, approximately 85% of them singletons. Sample time point: week 5, during vaccination. The vaccine gave 300 ug of a 20-mer mutant IDH1 peptide subcutaneously per dose. New WHO grade 3 or 4 astrocytomas that were IDH1-mutant and ATRX-lost had been found in donors.

The source was PBMCs, collected from a glioma patient whose treatment included an IDH1 peptide vaccine. The V gene is TRBV7-2, the J gene TRBJ1-5; a possible D gene is TRBD1 (6 bases). This TCR was sampled from a man in his forties or fifties with glioma. The CDR3 protein is CASSLRGGSGNQPQHF. In DNA form, the CDR3 reads TGTGCCAGCAGCTTAAGGGGGGGGTCTGGCAATCAGCCCCAGCATTTT.